This T cell receptor beta chain was recovered during a study of blood T cell repertoires in COVID-19 (dated by TCRdb to the early 2020s). Context from the whole study: Collaborator samples came from the United States, Italy and Spain and covered acute and convalescent phases of COVID-19. A de-identified subject ID, COVID-19 status, age in years and sex were almost always included in the sample metadata. A freely available public database, intended as a resource for researchers studying the immune response to SARS-CoV-2, is where the repertoires were released. Samples were obtained from the ongoing ImmuneRACE study (first 160 participants) and from some 1,200 subjects provided by 6 global collaborators. Where available, HLA class I and class II types were obtained from metadata supplied by the sample provider rather than from assay-based typing. The prospective study material was composed of cDNA or gDNA derived from T cells, B-cell-depleted T cells, or PBMCs. The dataset comprised deeply sampled blood TCRbeta repertoires from subjects exposed to, actively infected with, or recovered from COVID-19.

This clone showed up just once. It has no known antigen specificity. No base quality information exists; no much larger clone differs at one position. Overall study results and their limits: Clinical and demographic metadata were provided uncurated, with the amount varying by source and participant.

The V end gives up 1 base and the J end 4 bases, leaving 1 base in the junction not matched to a gene. The germline V gene (reference sequence) specifies SSHAT as CDR1 and FNYEAQ as CDR2. The CDR3 goes from the cysteine to the phenylalanine over 15 residues. The entry retains the CDR3 DNA only, 45 bases that are in frame from base 1. The immunoSEQ Assay, a bias-controlled multiplex PCR, was used to amplify TCRbeta CDR3 regions from genomic DNA. Per the authors' processing: The number of nucleated cells in each sample was estimated by amplification of reference gene primers within the assay. To quantify the absolute abundance of each unique TCRbeta CDR3 rearrangement, sequence reads were collapsed and filtered. For each sample, productive Simpson clonality was calculated as the square root of Simpson's diversity index across productive rearrangements. In TCRdb, the immuneACCESS table is reduced to in-frame sequences with V and J assigned. These tables do not hold every clone; where another copy was compared, an unresolved V gene accounts for under half, and the others remain unexplained. V, J and clone size are taken as reported in that table, and D and trimming were inferred from the DNA itself. The sample table lists fewer than 40,000 clones, 75% to 90% of them with a count of one. Roughly a quarter of the sample belongs to the ten largest clones.

The collaborating institutions used their own protocols to collect whole blood in K2EDTA tubes. For TCRbeta analysis, collaborator samples were shipped as frozen whole blood, as isolated PBMCs, or as DNA extracted from either sample type. The rearranged segments are TRBV7-7 and TRBJ2-3; 11 central bases correspond to TRBD1. The sample was peripheral blood. This clonotype originated in a woman aged 80 or older with active or convalescent COVID-19. The DNA reads TGTGCCAGCAGCTTAGGGACAGGGGGCCCAGATACGCAGTATTTT. The translation is CASSLGTGGPDTQYF.